These 13 T cell receptor beta chains originate from one sample sequenced in a study of control samples from healthy donors and cancer patients. Assay used: immunoSEQ multiplex PCR; TCRdb lists only in-frame clones, some missing. The sample has under 85,000 clones; 75% to 85% are singletons. Sequencing used PBMCs. The source is a man in his sixties with head and neck cancer.

The V and J genes are TRBV2 and TRBJ2-7; 7 bases are a match to TRBD1. The CDR3 is made up of 12 amino acids. With V trimmed by 7 bases and J by 8 bases, 8 bases remained unmatched. Germline values: CDR1 SNHLY, CDR2 FYNNEI. This chain's CDR3 is CASKGSGGQQYF. The CDR3 DNA is TGTGCCAGCAAGGGGTCAGGGGGACAGCAGTACTTC.

Concerning this clone itself: An end of the junction does not agree with germline; a read error may underlie this. The rearrangement joins TRBV7-7 to TRBJ1-5; 7 bases line up with TRBD1. The CDR3 loop spans 15 amino acids. Germline-derived CDR1 and CDR2 are SSHAT and FNYEAQ (reference sequence). The chain's CDR3 is CASSLMTGCNQPQHF. CDR3 nucleotides: TGTGCTAGCAGCTTAATGACAGGGTGCAATCAGCCCCAGCATTTT.

The V call is TRBV28, the J call TRBJ1-2, with D possibly being TRBD1 (6 bases). CDR1 is MDHEN and CDR2 is SYDVKM in the germline V gene. The CDR3 is 15 amino acids. V lost 6 bases and J lost 0, with 14 bases in between. The CDR3 nucleotides read TGTGCCAGCAGAACTGGACAGTGGGCTAACTATGGCTACACCTTC. This encodes CASRTGQWANYGYTF.

This rearrangement joins TRBV7-2 to TRBJ2-3; D is undetermined. The germline CDR1 and CDR2 sequences are SGHTA and FQGNSA. Trimming removed 5 bases at V and 2 bases at J, with 8 bases between. The CDR3 contains 13 residues. The CDR3 coding sequence is TGTGCCAGCAGCCCAATAGTCACAGATACGCAGTATTTT. Translating gives CASSPIVTDTQYF. Using reference TRBV7-2 and TRBJ2-3 for the parts outside the CDR3, the full variable domain is GAGVSQSPSNKVTEKGKDVELRCDPISGHTALYWYRQSLGQGLEFLIYFQGNSAPDKSGLPSDRFSAERTGGSVSTLTIQRTQQEDSAVYLCASSPIVTDTQYFGPGTRLTVL.

The chain combines TRBV28 with TRBJ1-6; a possible D gene is TRBD1 (5 bases). CDR3 length: 16 amino acids. The V and J ends lost 5 bases and 7 bases respectively, with 18 bases between them. Germline V gives CDR1 MDHEN, CDR2 SYDVKM. CDR3: CASSPSDTPRNSPLHF. As DNA, the CDR3 is TGTGCCAGCAGTCCATCGGACACTCCGAGGAATTCACCCCTCCACTTT.

The chain carries TRBV9 and TRBJ2-5; 7 nucleotides line up with TRBD2. The ends lost 0 bases at V and 5 bases at J; junction bases unmatched: 1. The CDR3 contains 13 residues. Looked up from germline, CDR1 is SGDLS and CDR2 is YYNGEE. The CDR3 DNA reads as TGTGCCAGCAGCGTAGGGGGAGGGGAGACCCAGTACTTC. Translating it yields CASSVGGGETQYF.

The sample holds a few counts of this clone. The chain recombines TRBV28 with TRBJ1-2; no definite D call. The CDR3 contains 12 residues. From germline, CDR1 is MDHEN and CDR2 SYDVKM. With 8 bases removed from V and 0 bases from J, the gap between germline ends came to 7 bases. DNA for the CDR3: TGTGCCAGCGGCGGGACTAACTATGGCTACACCTTC. Translated, it gives CASGGTNYGYTF.

The chain carries TRBV27 and TRBJ2-7; 9 bases agree with TRBD2. The CDR3 is 15 residues long. After removal of 5 bases from V and 6 bases from J, the junction contained 11 bases not matched to a gene. Germline CDR1 and CDR2: MNHEY and SMNVEV (reference sequence). CDR3 sequence reads: CASSPRGLATGEQYF. CDR3 DNA: TGTGCCAGCAGTCCCCGGGGACTAGCAACGGGCGAGCAGTACTTC.

The chain links TRBV3-1 (or the pseudogene TRBV3-2) to TRBJ2-4; D is possibly TRBD2 (6 bases). The CDR3 is made up of 13 amino acids. V was shortened by 0 bases and J by 14 bases, with 14 bases between the two germline ends. CDR1 and CDR2 (germline): LGHDT, YNNKEL (reference sequence). In DNA, the CDR3 is TGTGCCAGCAGCCAAGAGGCGGGATCGGTGAAGTACTTC. Encoded protein: CASSQEAGSVKYF.

The CDR3 sequence: CASSRDGSGNTIYF. The CDR3, as DNA: TGTGCCAGCAGCCGAGACGGCTCTGGAAACACCATATATTTT. The rearrangement uses TRBV4-2 and TRBJ1-3, with D unresolved. V gave up 4 bases and J gave up 0 bases, with 7 bases separating them. Looked up from germline, CDR1 is LGHNA and CDR2 is YNFKEQ. The CDR3 contains 14 residues.

This clone was counted a few times. This chain connects TRBV6-4 to TRBJ1-1; 10 nucleotides align to TRBD1. Germline V gives CDR1 MRHNA, CDR2 SNTAGT. The junction had 4 bases not matched to a gene; V was cut back by 9 bases and J by 3 bases. The CDR3 is 13 amino acids. This chain's CDR3 is CASPGQGHTEAFF. The CDR3 nucleotides read TGTGCCAGTCCGGGACAGGGGCACACTGAAGCTTTCTTT.

This clone was seen only a few times. As the CDR3 is not closed by the conserved phenylalanine or tryptophan, this likely results from a read error. Because the CDR3's place on the DNA is in doubt, the DNA is left out and the CDR3 is given as listed by TCRdb. The genes are TRBV7-9 and TRBJ2-7; the table's D call, TRBD2, has no DNA check behind it. CDR1 and CDR2 from the germline V gene are SEHNR and FQNEAQ (reference sequence). Including both end residues, the CDR3 is 11 amino acids long. CDR3 protein: CASSQTYRLVL.

The chain employs TRBV11-2 and TRBJ2-1; 7 bases are a match to TRBD2. The CDR3 totals 18 residues. CDR1 SGHAT and CDR2 FQNNGV come from the germline V gene. The J segment lost 0 bases and the V segment lost 1 base, leaving 9 bases of the junction unmatched. The CDR3 spells CASSLGLGSGISYNEQFF. In DNA, the CDR3 is TGTGCCAGCAGCTTAGGATTGGGAAGCGGGATCTCCTACAATGAGCAGTTCTTC.